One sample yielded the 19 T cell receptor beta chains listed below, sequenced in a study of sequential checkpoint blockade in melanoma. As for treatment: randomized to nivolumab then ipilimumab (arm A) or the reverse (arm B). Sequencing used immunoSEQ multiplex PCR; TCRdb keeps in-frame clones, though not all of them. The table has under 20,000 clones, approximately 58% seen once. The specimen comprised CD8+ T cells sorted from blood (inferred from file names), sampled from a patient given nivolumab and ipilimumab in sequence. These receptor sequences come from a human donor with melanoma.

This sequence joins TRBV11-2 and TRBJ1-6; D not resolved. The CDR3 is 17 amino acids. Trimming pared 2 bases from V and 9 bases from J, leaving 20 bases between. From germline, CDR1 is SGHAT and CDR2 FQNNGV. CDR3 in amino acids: CASSLFSIVGPLSPLHF. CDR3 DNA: TGTGCCAGCAGCTTATTTTCGATTGTTGGGCCCCTTTCACCCCTCCACTTT.

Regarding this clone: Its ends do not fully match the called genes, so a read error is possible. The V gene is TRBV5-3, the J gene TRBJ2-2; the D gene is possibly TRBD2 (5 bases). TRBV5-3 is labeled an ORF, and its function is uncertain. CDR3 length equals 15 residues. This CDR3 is CASSLGASYTGELFF. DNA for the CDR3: TGTGCCAGCAGCTTGGGAGCGTCCTACACCGGGGAGCTGTTTTTT.

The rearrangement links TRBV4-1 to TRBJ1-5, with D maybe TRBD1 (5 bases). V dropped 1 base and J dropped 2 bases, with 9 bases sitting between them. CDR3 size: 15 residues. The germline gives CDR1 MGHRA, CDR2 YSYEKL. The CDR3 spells CASSQVLGGNQPQHF. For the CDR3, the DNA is TGCGCCAGCAGCCAAGTATTAGGGGGCAATCAGCCCCAGCATTTT.

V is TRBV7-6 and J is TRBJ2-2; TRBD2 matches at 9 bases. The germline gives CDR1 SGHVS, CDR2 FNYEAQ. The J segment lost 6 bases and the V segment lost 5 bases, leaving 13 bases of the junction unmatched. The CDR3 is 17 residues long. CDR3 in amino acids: CASSSTTSGNRAGELFF. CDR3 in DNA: TGTGCCAGCAGCAGCACGACTAGCGGTAACCGGGCCGGGGAGCTGTTTTTT.

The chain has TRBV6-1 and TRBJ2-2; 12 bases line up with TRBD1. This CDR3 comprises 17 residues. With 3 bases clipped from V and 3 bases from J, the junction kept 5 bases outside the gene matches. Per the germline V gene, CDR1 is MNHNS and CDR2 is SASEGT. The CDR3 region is CASSDSGTGGDTGELFF. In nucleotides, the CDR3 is TGTGCCAGCAGTGACAGCGGGACAGGGGGCGACACCGGGGAGCTGTTTTTT.

CDR3 protein: CASSFTVTGHHEQYF. The CDR3 nucleotides read TGTGCCAGCAGCTTCACCGTGACAGGACACCACGAGCAGTACTTC. The chain has TRBV7-9 and TRBJ2-7, with D possibly TRBD1 on 6 matching bases. The CDR3 contains 15 residues. V lost 3 bases, J lost 5 bases, and 17 bases lay in between. Per germline, CDR1 SEHNR and CDR2 FQNEAQ (reference sequence).

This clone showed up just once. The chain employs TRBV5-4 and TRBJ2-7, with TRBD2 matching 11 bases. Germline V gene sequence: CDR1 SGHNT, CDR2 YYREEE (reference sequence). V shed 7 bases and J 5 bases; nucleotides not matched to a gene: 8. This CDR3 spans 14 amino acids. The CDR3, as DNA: TGTGCCAGCTTGGAATCTAGCGGGGGGAACGAGCAGTACTTC. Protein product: CASLESSGGNEQYF.

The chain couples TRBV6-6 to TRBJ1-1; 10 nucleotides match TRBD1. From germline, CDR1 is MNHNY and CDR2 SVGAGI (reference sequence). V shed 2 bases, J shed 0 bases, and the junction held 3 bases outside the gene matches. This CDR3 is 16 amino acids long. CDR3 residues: CASSYGTGALNTEAFF. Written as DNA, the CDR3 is TGTGCCAGCAGTTACGGGACAGGGGCCCTGAACACTGAAGCTTTCTTT.

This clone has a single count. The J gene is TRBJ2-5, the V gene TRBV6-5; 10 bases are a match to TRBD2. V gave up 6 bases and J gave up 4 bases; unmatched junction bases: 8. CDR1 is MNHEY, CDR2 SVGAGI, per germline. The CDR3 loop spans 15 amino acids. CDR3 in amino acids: CASRRSGGVLETQYF. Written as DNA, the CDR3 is TGTGCCAGCAGGAGAAGCGGGGGGGTTCTAGAGACCCAGTACTTC.

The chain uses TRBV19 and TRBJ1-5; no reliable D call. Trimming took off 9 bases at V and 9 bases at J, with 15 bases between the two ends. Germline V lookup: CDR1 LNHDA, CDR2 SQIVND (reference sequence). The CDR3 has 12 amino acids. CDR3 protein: CARGRRVRPQHF. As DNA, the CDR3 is TGTGCCAGAGGGAGAAGGGTCCGGCCCCAGCATTTT.

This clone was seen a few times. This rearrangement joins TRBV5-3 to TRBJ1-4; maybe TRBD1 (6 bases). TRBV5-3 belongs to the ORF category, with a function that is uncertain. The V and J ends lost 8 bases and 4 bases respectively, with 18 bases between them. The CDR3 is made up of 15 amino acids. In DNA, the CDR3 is TGTGCCAGCAGTTTGTCAGGGGCCCTTAATGAAAAACTGTTTTTT. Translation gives CASSLSGALNEKLFF.

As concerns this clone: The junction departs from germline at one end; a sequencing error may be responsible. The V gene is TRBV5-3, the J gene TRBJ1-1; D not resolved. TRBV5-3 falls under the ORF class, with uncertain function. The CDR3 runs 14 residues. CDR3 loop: CASSLPGGRTEAFF. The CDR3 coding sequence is TGTGCCAGCAGCTTGCCAGGAGGGAGGACTGAAGCTTTCTTT.

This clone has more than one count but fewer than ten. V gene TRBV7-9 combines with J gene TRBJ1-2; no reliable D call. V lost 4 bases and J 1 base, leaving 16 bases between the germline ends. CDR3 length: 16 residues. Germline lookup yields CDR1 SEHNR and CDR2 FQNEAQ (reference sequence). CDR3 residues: CASSSSNTEINYGYTF. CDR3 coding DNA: TGTGCCAGCAGCTCTAGCAACACCGAAATTAACTATGGCTACACCTTC.

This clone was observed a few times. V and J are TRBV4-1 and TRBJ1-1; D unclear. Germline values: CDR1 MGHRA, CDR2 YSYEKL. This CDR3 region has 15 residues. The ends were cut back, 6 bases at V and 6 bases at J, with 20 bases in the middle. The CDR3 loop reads CASRVMEGRESEAFF. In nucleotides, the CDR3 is TGCGCCAGCAGGGTAATGGAGGGCCGCGAATCTGAAGCTTTCTTT.

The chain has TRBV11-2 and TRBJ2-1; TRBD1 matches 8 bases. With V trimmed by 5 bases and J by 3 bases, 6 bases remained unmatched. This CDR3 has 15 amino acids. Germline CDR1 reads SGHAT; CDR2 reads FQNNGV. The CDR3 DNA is TGTGCCAGCAGCCCCGGACAGGGATACTACAATGAGCAGTTCTTC. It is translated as CASSPGQGYYNEQFF. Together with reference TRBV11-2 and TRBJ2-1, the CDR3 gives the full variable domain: EAGVAQSPRYKIIEKRQSVAFWCNPISGHATLYWYQQILGQGPKLLIQFQNNGVVDDSQLPKDRFSAERLKGVDSTLKIQPAKLEDSAVYLCASSPGQGYYNEQFFGPGTRLTVL.

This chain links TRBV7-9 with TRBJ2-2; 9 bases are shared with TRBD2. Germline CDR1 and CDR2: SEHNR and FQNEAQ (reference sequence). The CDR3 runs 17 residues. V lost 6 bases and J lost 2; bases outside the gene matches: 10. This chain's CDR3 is CASSIRIAGVNTGELFF. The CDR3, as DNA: TGTGCCAGCAGTATTCGGATAGCGGGAGTAAACACCGGGGAGCTGTTTTTT.

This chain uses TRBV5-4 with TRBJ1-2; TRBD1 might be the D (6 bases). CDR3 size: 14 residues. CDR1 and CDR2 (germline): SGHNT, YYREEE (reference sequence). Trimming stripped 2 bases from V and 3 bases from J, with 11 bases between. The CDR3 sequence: CASSFWAGDYGYTF. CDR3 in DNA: TGTGCCAGCAGCTTTTGGGCAGGGGACTATGGCTACACCTTC.

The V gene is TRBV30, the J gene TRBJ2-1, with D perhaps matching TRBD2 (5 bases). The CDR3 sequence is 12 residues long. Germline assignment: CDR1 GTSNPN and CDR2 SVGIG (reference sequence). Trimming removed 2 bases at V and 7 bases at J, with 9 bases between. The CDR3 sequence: CAWSSGWNEQFF. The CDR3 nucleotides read TGTGCCTGGAGTTCGGGGTGGAATGAGCAGTTCTTC. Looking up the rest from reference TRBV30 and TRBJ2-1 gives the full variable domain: SQTIHQWPATLVQPVGSPLSLECTVEGTSNPNLYWYRQAAGRGLQLLFYSVGIGQISSEVPQNLSASRPQDRQFILSSKKLLLSDSGFYLCAWSSGWNEQFFGPGTRLTVL.

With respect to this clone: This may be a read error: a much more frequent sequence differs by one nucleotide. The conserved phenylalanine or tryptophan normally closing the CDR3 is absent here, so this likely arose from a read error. The CDR3 region has the DNA TGTGCCTGGAGTGTACGACTCCCCGGGACTTATGGCTACACCTCC. It encodes CAWSVRLPGTYGYTS. V and J are TRBV30 and TRBJ1-2; TRBD1 might be the D (5 bases). Germline lookup yields CDR1 GTSNPN and CDR2 SVGIG (reference sequence). The CDR3 is 15 residues long. V lost 0 bases and J lost 5, with 16 bases in between.